The TCR beta chain under discussion was sequenced for a study of blood T cells in healthy people across ages (dated by TCRdb to about 2015). With respect to the entire study: In model experiments, template switching captured roughly one uniquely barcoded TCR beta cDNA molecule for every two T cells. To track age-related changes in TCR beta repertoire diversity, the study relied on deep sequencing normalized with unique cDNA molecular identifiers. Donors were grouped into four age groups: young (average 16 years), middle-aged (39), aged (around 60) and long-lived (just over 80). To avoid experimental bias, donors of different ages were spread randomly across the sequencing lanes. The study analyzed two additional independent replicas of 1 million unique cDNA reads from the same blood draw for two donors, one aged 18 to 30 and one aged 80 or older. Overall results and qualifications from the work: Compared with the aged group, more naive CD4+ T cells, fewer expanded clones and increased TCR diversity were shown by the long-lived group, suggesting age selection. A strong correlation was found between observed TCR beta diversity and the percentage of naive T cells measured by flow cytometry. Because donor CMV infection status was unknown, age-related changes in expanded clonotypes were potentially confounded. Bulk unsorted PBMC profiling prevented conclusive comparison of naive and antigen-experienced compartments. As age increased, observed TCR beta diversity per million T cells dropped in a roughly linear way, and a significant reduction was already evident by age about 40. Estimates of total diversity from one million sequenced T cells were regarded as lower bounds and underestimates.

This clonotype was seen more than once but under ten times. This receptor's antigen is unknown. No base-level quality is on record; no much larger clone is a single base apart. The 35 to 40 donors, aged about 6 to 95 years, were systemically healthy Caucasian individuals from Russia. Each donor gave 8 to 10 milliliters of peripheral blood, drawn into EDTA-treated Vacutainer tubes. PBMCs were isolated by Ficoll-Paque density-gradient centrifugation, with at least 6.5 million obtained per sample. Total RNA was extracted from PBMCs with Trizol reagent, with at least 6 micrograms obtained per sample. For every donor, an aliquot of PBMCs went through flow cytometry to measure the percentages of naive CD45RAhigh/CD27high T cells. Including the terminal cysteine and phenylalanine, the CDR3 comprises 14 residues. Only the CDR3 DNA stays, 42 bases, in frame from base 1. The trim is 4 bases for V and 2 bases for J, with a gap of 11 bases between the germline ends. Sequences SEHNR (CDR1) and FQNEAQ (CDR2) are obtained from the germline V gene (reference sequence).

Libraries were prepared through 5' RACE. Data came from an Illumina HiSeq 2500. A second PCR of roughly 7 to 12 cycles was run with a J-beta primer mix and a sample-barcoded 5' primer. Each TCR beta cDNA molecule received a unique molecular identifier from a template-switch 5' adaptor carrying 12 random nucleotides. Each sample yielded at least 2.5 million CDR3-containing paired-end reads. The Mint cDNA synthesis kit, primed by a TRBC-specific oligonucleotide, was used to synthesize first-strand cDNA from all RNA. Following uracil-DNA glycosylase treatment, all cDNA underwent a first 18-cycle PCR with the universal primers M1SS and BC2_uni_R. The paper's data handling went like this. Each sample was normalized by randomly selecting 1 million high-quality reads, each carrying a distinct molecular identifier. Reads with shared molecular identifiers were discarded instead of being binned into consensus sequences. MiTCR, run with a Q25 quality threshold and the strictest error-elimination algorithm, handled CDR3 identification, clonotype clustering and error correction. Lower-bound total TCR beta diversity was estimated with a nonparametric unseen species model using Euler transformation. Clones were called with MiXCR by TCRdb after fastp trimmed the public reads at Q25, and only in-frame beta chains were retained. Records with the same CDR3 protein are collapsed into one entry carrying the most frequent genes and DNA. The V and J calls come from TCRdb's annotation, not from the publication. This sample has roughly 800,000 distinct CDR3 sequences in its table, and 55% to 70% of those were observed once. The leading ten clones occupy about 20% of the sample.

The sequencing input was blood. The sequence joins TRBV7-9 to TRBJ1-1; the D gene is not confidently resolved. This TCR derives from a man aged 25-45 years in good health. CDR3 reads: CASSSRTANTEAFF. The sequenced DNA: TGTGCCAGCAGCTCAAGGACGGCTAACACTGAAGCTTTCTTT.